Following are 10 T cell receptor beta chains from one sample sequenced in a study of T cell repertoires in cytomegalovirus infection. Via MiXCR, TCRdb re-called the reads, giving one row per CDR3 protein. The repertoire includes 500,000 or so distinct CDR3 sequences, approximately 15% of them detected once, and roughly a quarter sits in the top ten. The sample comprised CD8+ T cells from PBMCs. These receptor sequences come from a human donor in good health (CMV status not recorded). Some clones in this sample may be carry-over from other donors' samples.

To note about this clonotype: It may be a read error: a sequence one base away is much more abundant. This chain uses TRBV5-5 with TRBJ2-7; 13 bases are a match to TRBD2. The CDR3 is 15 residues long. Per germline, CDR1 SGHKS and CDR2 YYEKEE (reference sequence). V trimming: 3 bases; J trimming: 5 bases; junction bases outside the gene matches: 5. The CDR3 nucleotides read TGTGCCAGCAGCTCTACTAGCGGGGGGGCCAACGAGCAGTACTTC. Protein product: CASSSTSGGANEQYF.

This clonotype was seen repeatedly, ten times or more. The genes are TRBV7-9 and TRBJ2-6; a weak D match, TRBD1 (5 bases). Germline CDR1 SEHNR, CDR2 FQNEAQ (reference sequence). Trimming cost V 1 base and J 0 bases, with 13 bases left between them. The CDR3 has 18 residues. The CDR3 DNA is TGTGCCAGCAGCTTAGTAGGCAGGGCAGTCTCTGGGGCCAACGTCCTGACTTTC. It is translated as CASSLVGRAVSGANVLTF.

This clonotype has a count of ten or more. V gene TRBV12-3 or TRBV12-4 combines with J gene TRBJ1-4; possible D gene TRBD1, 5 bases. The CDR3 extends over 14 amino acids. Trimming removed 2 bases at V and 7 bases at J, with 11 bases between. CDR3 in DNA: TGTGCCAGCAGTTTACAGGGCGACGGTGAAAAACTGTTTTTT. It encodes CASSLQGDGEKLFF.

The chain links TRBV12-3 or TRBV12-4 to TRBJ2-1; the match to TRBD2 covers 10 bases. The CDR3 is 18 amino acids. The V and J ends lost 7 bases and 12 bases, in that order; junction bases with no gene match: 24. CDR3 sequence (DNA): TGTGCCAGCAAATTGACTAGAGCGGGAGGGCCTAACTACAATTGGCAGTTCTTC. It codes for CASKLTRAGGPNYNWQFF.

The V and J genes are TRBV25-1 and TRBJ2-5, with 7 nucleotides matching TRBD1. The CDR3 totals 14 residues. Germline loops: CDR1 MGHDK, CDR2 SYGVNS. J gave up 0 bases and V 7 bases, and 5 bases lay outside the gene matches. In nucleotides, the CDR3 is TGTGCCAGCAAAGAGGACAGGAACCAAGAGACCCAGTACTTC. Residues: CASKEDRNQETQYF.

This chain links TRBV9 with TRBJ2-3; TRBD1 is a possible D gene (5 bases). V was trimmed by 3 bases and J by 5 bases, leaving 10 bases between them. The CDR3 length is 13 residues. Germline assignment: CDR1 SGDLS and CDR2 YYNGEE. The CDR3 DNA sequence: TGTGCCAGCAGCGGCCTCAGGGAAGATACGCAGTATTTT. It encodes CASSGLREDTQYF. The full variable domain, with the rest looked up from reference TRBV9 and TRBJ2-3, is DSGVTQTPKHLITATGQRVTLRCSPRSGDLSVYWYQQSLDQGLQFLIQYYNGEERAKGNILERFSAQQFPDLHSELNLSSLELGDSALYFCASSGLREDTQYFGPGTRLTVL.

This clonotype was detected many times. The DNA of the CDR3 is TGTGCCAGCAGCCCCTGGGAGGGGACACCCTACAATGAGCAGTTCTTC. It yields the protein CASSPWEGTPYNEQFF. The chain carries TRBV11-2 and TRBJ2-1, with D maybe TRBD2 (7 bases). V gave up 5 bases and J gave up 2 bases, with 16 bases separating them. Germline CDR1 and CDR2: SGHAT and FQNNGV. CDR3 length: 16 amino acids.

In this sample, this clonotype turned up many times. The chain recombines TRBV7-2 with TRBJ2-3; 12 positions agree with TRBD2. This CDR3 has 16 amino acids. Trimming at V came to 6 bases and at J to 2 bases, leaving 6 bases not matched to a gene. CDR1 and CDR2 from the germline V gene are SGHTA and FQGNSA. CDR3 coding DNA: TGTGCCAGCAGGGGCCTAGCGGGAGGGTTCACAGATACGCAGTATTTT. Its translation: CASRGLAGGFTDTQYF.

The CDR3 loop reads CSAQRGGSAETQYF. In DNA, the CDR3 is TGCAGTGCTCAACGCGGAGGGAGTGCAGAGACCCAGTACTTC. The chain combines TRBV20-1 with TRBJ2-5; tentatively, D is TRBD2 (6 bases). Germline CDR1 reads DFQATT; CDR2 reads SNEGSKA (reference sequence). The V end was cut by 5 bases, the J end by 4 bases, with 17 bases between. The CDR3 is 14 amino acids.

Notes on this clonotype: Possible read error: a much larger clone is one base away. The V gene is TRBV6-4, the J gene TRBJ2-2; 8 nucleotides line up with TRBD2. V lost 10 bases, J lost 7 bases, and 8 bases stayed unmatched. In germline, CDR1 is MRHNA, CDR2 SNTAGT. CDR3 size: 13 residues. This CDR3 is CATGGPDNGELFF. DNA of the CDR3: TGTGCCACGGGGGGGCCGGACAACGGGGAGCTGTTTTTT.